These 8 T cell receptor beta chains came from one sample sequenced in a study of cytomegalovirus exposure and HLA in healthy donors. PCR involved 60 Vbeta and 13 Jbeta primers. The assay was immunoSEQ multiplex PCR, and TCRdb's table has in-frame clones only and misses some. The sample yields around 160,000 clones, over 65% seen once. Material for sequencing was PBMCs. These receptors all come from a man aged 18 to 29 in good health and CMV-seropositive.

V usage is TRBV19 and J usage is TRBJ2-2; tentatively, D is TRBD2 (6 bases). The CDR3 has 14 amino acids. From germline, CDR1 is LNHDA and CDR2 SQIVND (reference sequence). Trimming took off 6 bases at V and 6 bases at J, with 14 bases between the two ends. CDR3 loop: CASRGGPGSGELFF. CDR3 sequence (DNA): TGTGCCAGTAGAGGAGGGCCAGGTTCCGGGGAGCTGTTTTTT.

This clone has just a few counts. The chain is built from TRBV5-1 and TRBJ1-6; the D gene is possibly TRBD1 (6 bases). CDR1 SGHRS and CDR2 YFSETQ come from the germline V gene. CDR3 length: 16 amino acids. Trimming took 5 bases from V and 1 from J, leaving 13 bases between them. The CDR3 sequence: CASRPQQGSYNSPLHF. CDR3 bases: TGCGCCAGCAGGCCTCAACAGGGATCCTATAATTCACCCCTCCACTTT.

V is TRBV5-8 and J is TRBJ2-3, with 7 positions matching TRBD2. Losses at the gene ends were 2 bases for V and 2 bases for J; bases not matched to a gene: 5. CDR3 length: 15 residues. CDR1 is SGHTS and CDR2 is YDEGEE in the germline V gene. The DNA for the CDR3 is TGTGCCAGCAGCTTTTCGGGACTACACACAGATACGCAGTATTTT. This translates into CASSFSGLHTDTQYF.

This chain joins TRBV2 and TRBJ2-1, with TRBD2 matching 14 bases. J was trimmed by 1 base and V by 6 bases; bases with no gene match: 2. The CDR3 contains 16 residues. Per the germline V gene, CDR1 is SNHLY and CDR2 is FYNNEI. The CDR3 nucleotides are TGTGCCAGCAGGGGACTAGCGGGGGAGTCCTACAATGAGCAGTTCTTC. The encoded protein is CASRGLAGESYNEQFF.

In this sample, this clone turned up a few times. This chain connects TRBV19 to TRBJ1-2, with 9 bases matching TRBD1. Per the germline V gene, CDR1 is LNHDA and CDR2 is SQIVND (reference sequence). CDR3 length equals 17 residues. Unmatched junction bases numbered 10, after V lost 1 base and J lost 4 bases. CDR3 residues: CASSIAMGQGAVYGYTF. CDR3 coding DNA: TGTGCCAGTAGTATAGCTATGGGACAGGGTGCTGTCTATGGCTACACCTTC.

V is TRBV29-1 and J is TRBJ1-1; D is ambiguous. Germline assignment: CDR1 SQVTM and CDR2 ANQGSEA. V was shortened by 6 bases and J by 5 bases, with 13 bases between the two germline ends. The CDR3 consists of 12 residues. The CDR3 loop reads CSVDREGTEAFF. The CDR3 nucleotides read TGCAGCGTGGACCGGGAAGGGACTGAAGCTTTCTTT.

The rearrangement links TRBV4-1 to TRBJ2-7; 9 positions agree with TRBD1. CDR1 and CDR2 (germline): MGHRA, YSYEKL. The CDR3 covers 14 residues. V shed 1 base and J 3 bases; nucleotides not matched to a gene: 1. The CDR3 nucleotides are TGCGCCAGCAGCCAAGCGGACAGGGGCTACGAGCAGTACGTC. It codes for CASSQADRGYEQYV.

The rearrangement uses TRBV19 and TRBJ2-5; 11 bases match TRBD1. The V gene end was trimmed by 6 bases and the J gene end by 4 bases; junction bases not matched to a gene: 10. Per germline, CDR1 LNHDA and CDR2 SQIVND (reference sequence). The CDR3 covers 16 residues. CDR3 region: CASRGLPGQGGETQYF. CDR3 DNA sequence: TGTGCCAGTAGAGGCCTTCCGGGACAGGGGGGAGAGACCCAGTACTTC.